The present entry profiles one T cell receptor (beta chain) with its context. Its antigen is as yet unknown. This sample is drawn from a study of cytomegalovirus exposure and HLA in healthy donors. For the study at large: The 120 validation repertoires were produced on the same platform as the roughly 700 repertoires of the first cohort. This was reported in a later analysis.

This table comes from immunoSEQ multiplex PCR, and its TCRdb copy is limited to in-frame clones, with some not included. In the table there are under 200,000 clones, over 85% of which are singletons. Trimming shortened V by 5 bases and J by 4 bases, and 12 bases separated the two germline ends. Germline V CDR1 and CDR2: SEHNR, FQNEAQ (reference sequence). CDR3 length equals 13 residues. General observations from the study: Rare sequences made up most TCRs, while some public TCRs were found in many donors. Cytomegalovirus-associated status was assigned to approximately 160 TCR beta chains. Cytomegalovirus status was reportedly diagnosed by the classifier with high sensitivity and specificity.

The sequence was collected from a man aged 18 to 29 in good health and CMV-seropositive. The chain joins TRBV7-9 to TRBJ2-7; weak D call: TRBD1 (6 bases). Sequenced: PBMCs. CDR3 coding DNA: TGTGCCAGCAGCCCTACAGGGAAATACGAGCAGTACTTC. This codes for CASSPTGKYEQYF.